The rows below give T cell receptor beta chains drawn from one sample of a study of shared clonotypes between healthy human individuals. Measured with immunoSEQ multiplex PCR; TCRdb has only the in-frame clones, and not every one. The sample consists of 2 million to 2.5 million clones, approximately 94% of them appearing once. The material sequenced was naive CD4+ T cells sorted from blood. The origin of the receptors is a man aged 18 to 30 in good health. CDR3s include the opening cysteine and the closing phenylalanine or tryptophan. D genes are given only for firm matches. Clone size is given for some rows only: seen once, a few or many times, or a class if the clone is expanded.

j_call clone_size d_call v_call cdr3_nt cdr3_aa
TRBJ2-3 . . TRBV6-5 TGTGCCAGCAGTAAGATGGGCTCTGGGACAGATACGCAGTATTTT CASSKMGSGTDTQYF
TRBJ2-7 . TRBD1 TRBV5-1 TGCGCCAGCAGGCGGACAGGGGGCTCCTACGAGCAGTACTTC CASRRTGGSYEQYF
TRBJ1-1 . TRBD1 TRBV5-1 TGCGCCAGCAGTTCCGAGGGACAGGGGTATACTGAAGCTTTCTTT CASSSEGQGYTEAFF
TRBJ2-5 . . TRBV11-2 TGTGCCAGCAGCTTAGATGTTTCCTACCAAGAGACCCAGTACTTC CASSLDVSYQETQYF
TRBJ2-7 . . TRBV4-1 TGCGCCAGCAGCCAAGGAAGGGTCTACGAGCAGTACTTC CASSQGRVYEQYF
TRBJ1-3 . . TRBV5-6 TGTGCCAGCAGCTTATCAGGAAACACCATATATTTT CASSLSGNTIYF
TRBJ1-2 . . TRBV30 TGTGCCTGGAGACCCCCGTTTAATTTCGTTAGTGAGAGCTACACCTTC CAWRPPFNFVSESYTF
TRBJ1-1 . . TRBV30 TGTGCCTGGAGTGAACGGGGGCGTCCGACTGAAGCTTTCTTT CAWSERGRPTEAFF
TRBJ1-1 . TRBD1 TRBV6-1 TGTGCCAGCAGTGGGGACAGGGGGTCGGCGAACACTGAAGCTTTCTTT CASSGDRGSANTEAFF
TRBJ2-7 . . TRBV6-5 TGTGCCAGCATCAAGACAGGCTCCTACGAGCAGTACTTC CASIKTGSYEQYF
TRBJ2-1 . TRBD2 TRBV10-1 TGCGCCAGCAGTGACTCCCCGGGACTAGGCCCTGAGCAGTTCTTC CASSDSPGLGPEQFF
TRBJ1-4 . . TRBV2 TGTGCCAGCAGTGAAGCGGGACGGACTAATGAAAAACTGTTTTTT CASSEAGRTNEKLFF
TRBJ2-1 . . TRBV12-5 TGTGCTAGTGGGGGACTGGCGGGCTACAATGAGCAGTTCTTC CASGGLAGYNEQFF
TRBJ2-1 . . TRBV11-2 TGTGCCAGCACCAGCGGGTTGGGCAATGAGCAGTTCTTC CASTSGLGNEQFF
TRBJ2-3 . TRBD2 TRBV28 TGTGCCAGCAGTTTAAGGCGGGGGTCCACAGATACGCAGTATTTT CASSLRRGSTDTQYF
TRBJ2-3 . . TRBV7-2 TGTGCCAGCAGCTTAGATGACAGAAAAGTCGATACGCAGTATTTT CASSLDDRKVDTQYF
TRBJ2-6 . TRBD1 TRBV18 TGTGCCAGCTCACCACCGGGACAGGTCCTCTCTGGGGCCAACGTCCTGACTTTC CASSPPGQVLSGANVLTF
TRBJ1-2 . TRBD1 TRBV19 TGTGCCAGTAGCTCTCGAGGGGGCTCTAACTATGGCTACACCTTC CASSSRGGSNYGYTF
TRBJ2-1 . . TRBV5-1 TGCGCCAGCAGCTTGAGTGGCGGCCGCTACAATGAGCAGTTCTTC CASSLSGGRYNEQFF
TRBJ1-1 . . TRBV21-1 TGTGCCAGCAGCAAAGGTGGAGGAATGAACACTGAAGCTTTCTTT CASSKGGGMNTEAFF
TRBJ1-2 few TRBD1 TRBV2 TGTGCCAGCAGGGAGATTGGACAGGGAAACGGCTACACCTTC CASREIGQGNGYTF
TRBJ1-2 . TRBD1 TRBV7-2 TGTGCCAGCAGCTTAGACAGGGGTTTTAACTATGGCTACACCTTC CASSLDRGFNYGYTF
TRBJ1-2 . TRBD1 TRBV2 TGTGCCAGCAGTCCTGGACAGGGTCTACGGTATGGCTACACCTTC CASSPGQGLRYGYTF
TRBJ2-1 once TRBD2 TRBV30 TGTGCCATCAGTAGCGGGAGGAGGTCCTACAATGAGCAGTTCTTC CAISSGRRSYNEQFF
TRBJ2-2 . . TRBV6-1 TGTGCCAGCAGTGCCTTCGGCAAAAGCGACGGGGAGCTGTTTTTT CASSAFGKSDGELFF
TRBJ2-6 . . TRBV2 TGTGCCAGCAGGAGATCTCGGGCCTCTGGGGCCAACGTCCTGACTTTC CASRRSRASGANVLTF
TRBJ2-5 once . TRBV6-6 TGTGCCGGGAGACCGGAGACCCAGTACTTC CAGRPETQYF